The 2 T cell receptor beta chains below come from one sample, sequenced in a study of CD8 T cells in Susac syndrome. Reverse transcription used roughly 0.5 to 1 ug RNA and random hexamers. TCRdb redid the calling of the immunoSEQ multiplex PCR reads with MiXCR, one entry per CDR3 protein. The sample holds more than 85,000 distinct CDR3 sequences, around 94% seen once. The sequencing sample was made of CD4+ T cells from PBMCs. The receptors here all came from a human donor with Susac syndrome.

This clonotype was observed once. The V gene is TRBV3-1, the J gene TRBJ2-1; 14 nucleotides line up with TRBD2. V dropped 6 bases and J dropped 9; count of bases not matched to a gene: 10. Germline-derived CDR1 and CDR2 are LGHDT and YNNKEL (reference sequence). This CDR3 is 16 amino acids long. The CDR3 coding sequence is TGTGCCAGCAGTGGACTAGCGGGGGGCCAATGGAGTGAGCAGTTCTTC. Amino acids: CASSGLAGGQWSEQFF.

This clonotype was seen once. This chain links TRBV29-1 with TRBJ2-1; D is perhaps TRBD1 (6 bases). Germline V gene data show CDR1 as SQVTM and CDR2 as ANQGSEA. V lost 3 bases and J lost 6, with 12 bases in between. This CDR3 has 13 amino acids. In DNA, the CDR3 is TGCAGCGTTGAGAGCAGGGACATCAATGAGCAGTTCTTC. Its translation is CSVESRDINEQFF.